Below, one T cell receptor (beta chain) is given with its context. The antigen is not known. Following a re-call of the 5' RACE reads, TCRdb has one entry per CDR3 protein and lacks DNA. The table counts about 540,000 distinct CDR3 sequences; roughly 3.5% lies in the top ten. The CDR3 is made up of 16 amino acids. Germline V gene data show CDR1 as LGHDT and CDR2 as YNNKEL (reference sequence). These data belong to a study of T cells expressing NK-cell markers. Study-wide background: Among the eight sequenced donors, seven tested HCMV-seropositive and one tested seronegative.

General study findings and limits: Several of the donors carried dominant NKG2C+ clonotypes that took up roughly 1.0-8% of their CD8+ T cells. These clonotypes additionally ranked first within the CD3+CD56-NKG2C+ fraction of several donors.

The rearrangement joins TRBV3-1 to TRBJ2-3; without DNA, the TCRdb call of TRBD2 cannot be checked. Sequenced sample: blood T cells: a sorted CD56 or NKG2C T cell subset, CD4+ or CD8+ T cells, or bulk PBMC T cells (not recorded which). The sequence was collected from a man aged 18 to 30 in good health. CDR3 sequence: CASSQGAGGPTDTQYF.